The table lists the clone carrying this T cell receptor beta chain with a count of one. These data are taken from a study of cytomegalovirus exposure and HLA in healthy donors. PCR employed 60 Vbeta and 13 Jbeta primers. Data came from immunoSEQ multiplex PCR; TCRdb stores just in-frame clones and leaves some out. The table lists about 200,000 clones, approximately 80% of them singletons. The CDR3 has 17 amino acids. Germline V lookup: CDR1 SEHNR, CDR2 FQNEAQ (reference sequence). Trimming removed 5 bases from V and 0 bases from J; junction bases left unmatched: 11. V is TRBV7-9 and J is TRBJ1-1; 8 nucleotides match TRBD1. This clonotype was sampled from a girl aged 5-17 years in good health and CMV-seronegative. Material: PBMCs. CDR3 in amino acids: CASSQGRQGNLNTEAFF. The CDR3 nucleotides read TGTGCCAGCAGCCAGGGTAGACAGGGGAATCTGAACACTGAAGCTTTCTTT.